What follows describes a single T cell receptor (beta chain). Its antigen is currently unknown. The CDR3 covers 14 residues. V was clipped by 3 bases and J by 4 bases, with 10 bases between them. Germline V gene sequence: CDR1 SGHTA, CDR2 FQGNSA. This sample is drawn from a study of cytomegalovirus exposure and HLA in healthy donors. Study-wide results and caveats: The study flagged around 150 TCR beta chains as cytomegalovirus-associated.

Primers for the PCR totalled 60 Vbeta and 13 Jbeta. Clones were sequenced by immunoSEQ multiplex PCR, and TCRdb holds only the in-frame ones, with some missing. Of under 150,000 clones in the sample, roughly 77% were seen once. The chain combines TRBV7-2 with TRBJ2-4; D unresolved. The clonotype was recovered from a woman aged 40-49 years in good health and CMV-seropositive. The sample consisted of PBMCs. In DNA, the CDR3 is TGTGCCAGCAGCTTTGGCCAGAATAAAAACATTCAGTACTTC. The encoded protein is CASSFGQNKNIQYF.